These 11 T cell receptor beta chains share one sample of origin, sequenced in a study of post-analysis software for immune sequencing data. Researchers reported that TCR beta cDNA libraries carried unique molecular identifiers. MiXCR, run by TCRdb on the PCR reads, gives a single entry per CDR3 protein. In the table there are 750,000 to 950,000 distinct CDR3 sequences, around 50% of which are singletons. Their antigen targets remain unknown. Study results and limitations: There were four or five TRBV segments more frequent in patients than controls, and TRBV5-6, TRBV5-1 and TRBV20-1 were among them.

Sample: blood. The source is a girl aged 10 to 17 with multiple sclerosis.

The J gene is TRBJ2-7, the V gene TRBV20-1, with 12 bases that match TRBD2. The germline CDR1 and CDR2 sequences are DFQATT and SNEGSKA (reference sequence). V lost 4 bases and J lost 5; bases outside the gene matches: 15. The CDR3 extends over 17 amino acids. In DNA, the CDR3 is TGCAGTGCTACAAAGAGACTAGCGGGAGATACGATGCACGAGCAGTACTTC. It encodes CSATKRLAGDTMHEQYF.

About this clonotype: Mismatch with germline at one junction end may stem from a read error. The genes are TRBV12-3 or TRBV12-4 and TRBJ1-2; D is undetermined. The CDR3 covers 11 residues. The CDR3 is CVSSLVNGYTF. As DNA, the CDR3 is TGTGTCAGCAGTTTAGTAAATGGCTACACCTTC.

The chain employs TRBV7-9 and TRBJ2-3; maybe TRBD2 (5 bases). The germline CDR1 and CDR2 sequences are SEHNR and FQNEAQ (reference sequence). The CDR3 consists of 15 residues. Trimming left V 2 bases short and J 0 bases short, with 9 bases between. CDR3 sequence (DNA): TGTGCCAGCAGCTTAAGGACTTTTAGCACAGATACGCAGTATTTT. This encodes CASSLRTFSTDTQYF.

V gene TRBV6-5 combines with J gene TRBJ2-3; 12 nucleotides align to TRBD2. The CDR3 extends over 17 amino acids. With 2 bases clipped from V and 4 bases from J, the junction kept 7 bases outside the gene matches. CDR1 is MNHEY, CDR2 SVGAGI, per germline. The chain's CDR3 is CASSYRGLAGSADTQYF. The DNA of the CDR3 is TGTGCCAGCAGTTACCGAGGACTAGCGGGGTCCGCAGATACGCAGTATTTT.

This clonotype turned up a few times. The CDR3 sequence: CSARESGTGGYEQYF. CDR3 DNA: TGCAGTGCTAGAGAATCCGGGACAGGGGGCTACGAGCAGTACTTC. The V call is TRBV20-1, the J call TRBJ2-7; 11 positions agree with TRBD1. Germline V gene data show CDR1 as DFQATT and CDR2 as SNEGSKA (reference sequence). The CDR3 is made up of 15 amino acids. After removal of 0 bases from V and 3 bases from J, the junction contained 4 bases not matched to a gene.

With regard to this clonotype: At one end the junction does not follow the germline gene, possibly because of a read error. CDR3 sequence: CASSPGTGNSDQPQHF. The DNA for the CDR3 is TGCGCCAGCAGCCCCGGGACAGGGAATAGCGATCAGCCCCAGCATTTT. V and J are TRBV5-1 and TRBJ1-5, with 9 nucleotides matching TRBD1. CDR1 is SGHRS and CDR2 is YFSETQ in the germline V gene. The CDR3 length is 16 residues. The entire variable domain, with the rest obtained from reference TRBV5-1 and TRBJ1-5, is as follows: KAGVTQTPRYLIKTRGQQVTLSCSPISGHRSVSWYQQTPGQGLQFLFEYFSETQRNKGNFPGRFSGRQFSNSRSEMNVSTLELGDSALYLCASSPGTGNSDQPQHFGDGTRLSIL.

In this sample, this clonotype turned up once. The chain couples TRBV15 to TRBJ1-2; tentative D call: TRBD1 (6 bases). This CDR3 comprises 12 residues. V shed 5 bases and J shed 4 bases, with 8 bases lying between them. In germline, CDR1 is LNHNV, CDR2 YYDKDF (reference sequence). The CDR3 reads CATSAGAYGYTF. CDR3 in DNA: TGTGCCACCAGCGCGGGGGCCTATGGCTACACCTTC.

The chain has TRBV2 and TRBJ2-7; a weak D match, TRBD1 (6 bases). V was pared by 10 bases and J by 2 bases, with 24 bases between. Germline-derived CDR1 and CDR2 are SNHLY and FYNNEI. The CDR3 is made up of 16 amino acids. The CDR3 protein is CANLHWDNKGAYEQYF. In nucleotides, the CDR3 is TGTGCCAACCTACACTGGGACAATAAGGGAGCCTACGAGCAGTACTTC.

V gene TRBV5-1 combines with J gene TRBJ2-7, with no clear D. The CDR3 spans 16 residues. Germline CDR1 SGHRS, CDR2 YFSETQ. The germline V and J ends were trimmed by 0 bases and 0 bases, with 13 bases remaining between them. The CDR3 bases are TGCGCCAGCAGCTTGGTCGGTTTGGGCAGCTCCTACGAGCAGTACTTC. Amino acid sequence: CASSLVGLGSSYEQYF.

The chain is built from TRBV7-6 and TRBJ2-1; D is undetermined. The CDR3 spans 13 residues. V was trimmed by 4 bases and J by 6 bases, leaving 10 bases between them. Germline CDR1 and CDR2: SGHVS and FNYEAQ. CDR3 coding DNA: TGTGCCAGCAGCTCCCGAGCCGGCAATGAGCAGTTCTTC. Translating gives CASSSRAGNEQFF.

V is TRBV6-2 or TRBV6-3 and J is TRBJ2-5; unclear D gene. Germline-derived CDR1 and CDR2 are MNHEY and SVGEGT. Trimming removed 7 bases from V and 2 bases from J, with 14 bases in between. The length of the CDR3 is 14 residues. CDR3 DNA: TGTGCCAGCATATTAGCCGGGCATCAAGAGACCCAGTACTTC. It encodes CASILAGHQETQYF.